This T cell receptor beta chain is from a study of OX40 agonist ivuxolimab in advanced cancers. As for the study in general: The dose of intravenous ivuxolimab that patients received every 2 weeks ranged from 0.01 to 10 mg/kg. General study points: Relatively little clonal expansion, among the lowest observed, appeared in partial responders at 0.1-3.0 mg/kg.

Autoimmune disease history or systemic immunosuppression excluded patients. In germline, CDR1 is LNHDA, CDR2 SQIVND (reference sequence). Trimming took 8 bases from V and 2 from J, leaving 13 bases between them. The length of the CDR3 is 13 residues. Clones were read by immunoSEQ multiplex PCR, and TCRdb kept only the in-frame ones, dropping some. Of more than 60,000 clones listed, 80% to 90% were seen once; the top ten hold approximately 14%. Worth noting for this clone: Antigen: not known.

The rearrangement uses TRBV19 and TRBJ2-7; D tentatively fits TRBD1 or TRBD2 (5 bases each). The source is an adult with an advanced solid tumor such as melanoma, head and neck, liver or kidney cancer. The material sequenced was CD4+ or CD8+ T cells sorted from blood, taken in a trial of the OX40 agonist ivuxolimab. For the CDR3, the DNA is TGTGCCAGTGCCGGGGCTCCTACCTACGAGCAGTACTTC. Protein product: CASAGAPTYEQYF. Supplemented by reference TRBV19 and TRBJ2-7, the full variable domain reads DGGITQSPKYLFRKEGQNVTLSCEQNLNHDAMYWYRQDPGQGLRLIYYSQIVNDFQKGDIAEGYSVSREKKESFPLTVTSAQKNPTAFYLCASAGAPTYEQYFGPGTRLTVT.